The 7 T cell receptor beta chains below were found in one sample sequenced in a study of PD-L1 blockade in urothelial cancer. Described time point: peripheral blood 6 weeks after treatment start. Clones were sequenced by immunoSEQ multiplex PCR, and TCRdb holds only the in-frame ones, with some missing. This table has about 23,000 clones, around 90% appearing once. Specimen: PBMCs, collected around atezolizumab (anti-PD-L1) treatment. Receptors originate from a woman aged 55-69 years with urothelial cancer.

The J gene is TRBJ2-3, the V gene TRBV2; possibly TRBD1 for D (5 bases). V lost 1 base and J lost 5, with 10 bases in between. CDR1 is SNHLY and CDR2 is FYNNEI in the germline V gene. The CDR3 contains 14 residues. The CDR3 nucleotides are TGTGCCAGCAGTGAAGGGCAGGGTATAGATACGCAGTATTTT. It codes for CASSEGQGIDTQYF.

This clone has just one count. The chain joins TRBV7-8 to TRBJ2-7, with a weak D call TRBD2 (7 bases). This CDR3 spans 14 amino acids. V was clipped by 4 bases and J by 4 bases, with 14 bases between them. CDR1 and CDR2 from the germline V gene are SGHVS and FQNEAQ. The CDR3 protein is CASSSVGGAYEQYF. The DNA for the CDR3 is TGTGCCAGCAGCTCCGTGGGGGGGGCGTACGAGCAGTACTTC.

The rearrangement links TRBV29-1 to TRBJ2-2; weak D call: TRBD1 (6 bases). Germline lookup yields CDR1 SQVTM and CDR2 ANQGSEA. The V end was cut by 4 bases, the J end by 0 bases, with 21 bases between. This CDR3 region has 18 residues. In DNA, the CDR3 is TGCAGCGTTGTAGGTGGGCCAGGCAGGGGCCCGAACACCGGGGAGCTGTTTTTT. Translating it yields CSVVGGPGRGPNTGELFF.

The V call is TRBV27, the J call TRBJ2-7; TRBD1 aligns across 7 bases. Germline V CDR1 and CDR2: MNHEY, SMNVEV (reference sequence). Losses at the gene ends were 1 base for V and 2 bases for J; bases not matched to a gene: 5. The CDR3 is 15 amino acids. This chain's CDR3 is CASSLFLGTAYEQYF. CDR3 bases: TGTGCCAGCAGTTTATTCCTCGGGACAGCCTACGAGCAGTACTTC.

The rearrangement links TRBV5-1 to TRBJ1-5; 7 bases line up with TRBD1. This CDR3 region has 15 residues. Trimming removed 4 bases from V and 3 bases from J; junction bases left unmatched: 7. CDR1 is SGHRS and CDR2 is YFSETQ in the germline V gene. CDR3: CASSPDGQDNQPQHF. CDR3 DNA: TGCGCCAGCAGCCCGGATGGACAGGACAATCAGCCCCAGCATTTT.

The rearrangement links TRBV29-1 to TRBJ2-2, with D perhaps matching TRBD2 (5 bases). Trimming left V 6 bases short and J 3 bases short, with 20 bases between. This CDR3 is 16 amino acids long. Germline V gene sequence: CDR1 SQVTM, CDR2 ANQGSEA. The CDR3 is CSVQQSGIWDTGELFF. The CDR3 DNA is TGCAGCGTCCAACAGTCGGGGATCTGGGACACCGGGGAGCTGTTTTTT.

V gene TRBV28 combines with J gene TRBJ2-3; D not resolved. The V and J ends lost 5 bases and 0 bases respectively, with 15 bases between them. The CDR3 totals 16 residues. Germline V gene data show CDR1 as MDHEN and CDR2 as SYDVKM. The CDR3 DNA is TGTGCCAGCAGTAGCCCTACCCGGCGGAGCACAGATACGCAGTATTTT. Translation gives CASSSPTRRSTDTQYF. Full variable domain (outside the CDR3, taken from reference TRBV28 and TRBJ2-3): DVKVTQSSRYLVKRTGEKVFLECVQDMDHENMFWYRQDPGLGLRLIYFSYDVKMKEKGDIPEGYSVSREKKERFSLILESASTNQTSMYLCASSSPTRRSTDTQYFGPGTRLTVL.